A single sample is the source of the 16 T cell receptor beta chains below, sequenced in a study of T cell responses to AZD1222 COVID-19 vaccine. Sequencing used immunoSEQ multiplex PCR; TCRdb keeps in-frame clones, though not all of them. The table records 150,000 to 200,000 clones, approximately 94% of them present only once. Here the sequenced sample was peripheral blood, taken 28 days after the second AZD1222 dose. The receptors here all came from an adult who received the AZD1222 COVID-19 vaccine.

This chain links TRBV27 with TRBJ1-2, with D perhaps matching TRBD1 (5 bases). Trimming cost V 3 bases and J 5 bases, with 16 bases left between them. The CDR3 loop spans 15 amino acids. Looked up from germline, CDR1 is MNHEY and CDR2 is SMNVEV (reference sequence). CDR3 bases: TGTGCCAGCAGTTTTGGAGGGGCTAGAGGATATGGCTACACCTTC. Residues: CASSFGGARGYGYTF.

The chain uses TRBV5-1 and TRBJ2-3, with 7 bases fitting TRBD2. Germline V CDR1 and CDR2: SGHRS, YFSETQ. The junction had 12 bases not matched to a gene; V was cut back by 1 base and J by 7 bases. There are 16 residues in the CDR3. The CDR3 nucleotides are TGCGCCAGCAGCTTGCCACACAACGGACTAGGCAATACGCAGTATTTT. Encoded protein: CASSLPHNGLGNTQYF.

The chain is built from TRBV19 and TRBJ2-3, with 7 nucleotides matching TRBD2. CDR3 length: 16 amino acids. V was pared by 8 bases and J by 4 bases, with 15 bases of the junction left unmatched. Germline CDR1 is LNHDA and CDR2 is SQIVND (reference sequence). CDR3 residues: CASRKGAGSSSDTQYF. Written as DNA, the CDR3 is TGTGCCAGTCGGAAGGGAGCGGGATCTTCATCAGATACGCAGTATTTT.

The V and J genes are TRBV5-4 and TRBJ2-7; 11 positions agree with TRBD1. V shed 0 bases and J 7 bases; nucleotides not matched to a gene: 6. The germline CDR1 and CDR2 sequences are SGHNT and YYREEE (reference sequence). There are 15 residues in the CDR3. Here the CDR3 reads CASSLVGQGAGEQYF. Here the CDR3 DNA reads TGTGCCAGCAGCTTGGTAGGACAGGGGGCAGGAGAGCAGTACTTC.

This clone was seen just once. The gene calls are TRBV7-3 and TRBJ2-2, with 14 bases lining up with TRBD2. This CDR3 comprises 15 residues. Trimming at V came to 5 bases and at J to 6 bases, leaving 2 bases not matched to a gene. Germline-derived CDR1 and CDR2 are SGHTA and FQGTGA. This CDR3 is CASSTGLAGAGELFF. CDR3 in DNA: TGTGCCAGCAGCACGGGACTAGCGGGAGCCGGGGAGCTGTTTTTT.

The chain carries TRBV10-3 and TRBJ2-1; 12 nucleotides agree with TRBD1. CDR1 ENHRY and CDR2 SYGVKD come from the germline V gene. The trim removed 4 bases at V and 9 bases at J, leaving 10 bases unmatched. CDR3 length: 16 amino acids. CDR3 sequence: CAISASGTGGRGEQFF. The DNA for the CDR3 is TGTGCCATCAGTGCCTCCGGGACAGGGGGCCGAGGTGAGCAGTTCTTC.

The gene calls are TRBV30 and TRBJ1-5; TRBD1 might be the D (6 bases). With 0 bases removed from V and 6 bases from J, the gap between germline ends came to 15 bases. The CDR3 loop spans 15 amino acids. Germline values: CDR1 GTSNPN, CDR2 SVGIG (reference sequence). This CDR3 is CAWSVGGAPSQPQHF. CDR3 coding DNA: TGTGCCTGGAGTGTAGGGGGAGCCCCAAGTCAGCCCCAGCATTTT.

CDR3 DNA: TGTGCCAGCAGTTACTCTAGCGGGAGTAATGAGCAGTTCTTC. It yields the protein CASSYSSGSNEQFF. The chain couples TRBV6-2 or TRBV6-3 to TRBJ2-1, with TRBD2 matching 9 bases. V lost 0 bases and J lost 7; bases outside the gene matches: 1. The CDR3 contains 14 residues. From germline, CDR1 is MNHEY and CDR2 SVGEGT.

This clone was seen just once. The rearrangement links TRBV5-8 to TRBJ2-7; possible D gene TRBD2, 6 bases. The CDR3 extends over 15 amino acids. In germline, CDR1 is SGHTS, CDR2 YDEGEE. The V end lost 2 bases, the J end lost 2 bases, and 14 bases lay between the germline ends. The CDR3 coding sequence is TGTGCCAGCAGCTTTCGGGCGGGAATCACCTACGAGCAGTACTTC. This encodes CASSFRAGITYEQYF.

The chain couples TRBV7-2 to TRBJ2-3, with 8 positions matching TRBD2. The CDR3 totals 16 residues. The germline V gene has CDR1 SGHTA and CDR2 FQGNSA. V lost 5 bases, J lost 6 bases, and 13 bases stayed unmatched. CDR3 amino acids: CASSTGGGPRGDTQYF. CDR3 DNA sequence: TGTGCCAGCAGCACGGGCGGGGGGCCCCGGGGGGATACGCAGTATTTT.

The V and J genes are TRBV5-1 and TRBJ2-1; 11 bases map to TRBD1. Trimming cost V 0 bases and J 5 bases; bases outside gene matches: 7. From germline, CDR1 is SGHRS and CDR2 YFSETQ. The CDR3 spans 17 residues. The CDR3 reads CASSLDAGTGGNNEQFF. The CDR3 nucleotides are TGCGCCAGCAGCTTGGACGCCGGGACAGGGGGGAACAATGAGCAGTTCTTC.

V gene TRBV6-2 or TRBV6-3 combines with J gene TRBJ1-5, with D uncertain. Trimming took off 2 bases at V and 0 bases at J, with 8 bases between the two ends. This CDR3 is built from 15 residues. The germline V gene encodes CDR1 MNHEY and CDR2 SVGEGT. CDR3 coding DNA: TGTGCCAGCAGTTACGAGGGAGTTAGCAATCAGCCCCAGCATTTT. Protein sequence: CASSYEGVSNQPQHF.

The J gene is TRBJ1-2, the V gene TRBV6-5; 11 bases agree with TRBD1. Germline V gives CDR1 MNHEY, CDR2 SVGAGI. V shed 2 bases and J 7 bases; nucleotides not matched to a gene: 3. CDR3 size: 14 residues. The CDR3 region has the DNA TGTGCCAGCAGTTACACCGGACAGGGGGCTGGCTACACCTTC. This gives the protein CASSYTGQGAGYTF.

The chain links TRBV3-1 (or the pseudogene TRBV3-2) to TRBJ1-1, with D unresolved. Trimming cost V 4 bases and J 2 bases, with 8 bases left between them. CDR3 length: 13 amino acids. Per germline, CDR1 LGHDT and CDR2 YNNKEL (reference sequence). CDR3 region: CASSPTINTEAFF. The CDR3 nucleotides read TGTGCCAGCAGCCCGACGATAAACACTGAAGCTTTCTTT.

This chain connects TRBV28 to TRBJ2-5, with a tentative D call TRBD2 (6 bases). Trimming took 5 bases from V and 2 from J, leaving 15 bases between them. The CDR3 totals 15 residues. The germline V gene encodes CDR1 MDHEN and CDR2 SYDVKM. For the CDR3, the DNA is TGTGCCAGCAGTCCCGAGACCGGGACTCAAGAGACCCAGTACTTC. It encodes CASSPETGTQETQYF.

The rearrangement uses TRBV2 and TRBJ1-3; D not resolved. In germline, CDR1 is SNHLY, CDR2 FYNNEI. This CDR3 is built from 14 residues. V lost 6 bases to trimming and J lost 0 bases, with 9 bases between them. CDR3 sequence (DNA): TGTGCCAGCAGGGTGGACTTCTCTGGAAACACCATATATTTT. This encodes CASRVDFSGNTIYF.